This T cell receptor beta chain was retrieved from a study of T cells in tumors after PD-1 blockade (dated by TCRdb to between 2018 and 2020). At the level of the whole study: Patients with prior checkpoint blockade, systemic immunosuppressant use, or recent radiotherapy or other anti-cancer therapy within 4 weeks were excluded. Patients were treated with either pembrolizumab 200 mg every 3 weeks or cemiplimab 350 mg every 2 weeks. A subset of patients also received ongoing daily vismodegib 150 mg during anti-PD-1 treatment. Peripheral blood samples averaged about 110,000 TCR templates (range about 24,679-290,000) and 35,000 to 40,000 unique clonotypes. Paired single-cell RNA and TCR sequencing was performed on site-matched tumors from BCC or SCC patients before and after anti-PD-1 therapy. To compare clonotypes in blood and tumor, bulk TCR sequencing was done on nine to eleven peripheral blood samples taken from 5 or 6 patients. RECIST version 1.1 was used to evaluate clinical response.

What the study reported, not specific to this receptor: The source of novel T cell clones was not identified, and lymphoid organs or rare unexpanded clones within the tumor or the tumor periphery could be included among the possible sources. Roughly 40% of the TCR clonotypes from tumors also showed up in blood, and some novel exhausted tumor clones were present in pre-treatment blood, which suggests peripheral recruitment.

The immunoSEQ platform was used to carry out deep TCRbeta sequencing. On the study's bioinformatics: For further analysis, only productive rearrangements were exported from the immunoSEQ Analyzer. T cell phenotypes were assigned to bulk TCRbeta clonotypes by matching the clonotypes to single-cell RNA+TCR-seq clones that had the same TCRbeta sequence. Tumor enrichment of a clone was calculated by dividing the clone's tumor frequency by the clone's PBMC frequency, both taken from bulk TCR sequencing. TCRs were sorted with GLIPH into specificity groups, meaning clusters of distinct TCRs that share CDR3 motifs and likely recognize common antigens. TCRdb limited this immuneACCESS table to in-frame rearrangements with V and J called. A share of clones is missing; checked studies link under half to unresolved V genes, and the rest is unexplained. V and J calls and clone size are copied from that table; D and trimming were computed from the DNA. This sample is represented by roughly 60,000 clones; about 82% of them were singletons. The ten most abundant clones make up roughly an eighth of the sample.

In the case of this clone: Its antigen is not yet known. No much larger clone is present one base from it, and per-base qualities are unavailable.

The CDR3 has 15 amino acids, counting the end cysteine and phenylalanine. The CDR3 DNA has 45 bases and is translated from base 1. Trimming takes 5 bases from V and 2 bases from J, and the germline ends sit 14 bases apart. CDR1 and CDR2, per the germline V gene, are SGHVS and FQNEAQ. The sample's time point label is to be understood as: before anti-PD-1 therapy. Genomic DNA extracted from tumor biopsies or peripheral blood was used for bulk TCRbeta sequencing, with input ranging from about 550 ng to 6,004 ng. All patients had histologically proven advanced or metastatic basal or squamous cell carcinoma and were poor candidates for surgical resection. The basal cell carcinoma cohort comprised ten to eleven patients, of whom 8 or 9 had bulk tumor TCR sequencing.

The sample consisted of PBMCs, taken before anti-PD-1 treatment. The sequence was obtained from a human donor with basal cell carcinoma. The rearranged chain carries TRBV7-8 and TRBJ2-3, and possibly TRBD2, on 5 matching bases. In nucleotide form, the sequence is TGTGCCAGCAGCGGCCGACGAGGGAACACAGATACGCAGTATTTT. It codes for CASSGRRGNTDTQYF. Full variable domain (CDR3 extended with the reference TRBV7-8 and TRBJ2-3 proteins): GAGVSQSPRYKVAKRGQDVALRCDPISGHVSLFWYQQALGQGPEFLTYFQNEAQLDKSGLPSDRFFAERPEGSVSTLKIQRTQQEDSAVYLCASSGRRGNTDTQYFGPGTRLTVL.